Described below is a single T cell receptor (beta chain) sequence and its context. The PCR ran on 60 Vbeta and 13 Jbeta primers. Assay used: immunoSEQ multiplex PCR; TCRdb lists only in-frame clones, some missing. The sample shows about 140,000 clones, approximately 80% of them seen only once. CDR1 and CDR2 (germline): SGDLS, YYNGEE. Trimming left V 4 bases short and J 2 bases short, with 15 bases between. The CDR3 has 15 amino acids. The sample belongs to a study of cytomegalovirus exposure and HLA in healthy donors. The sequence derives from a woman aged 18-35 years in good health and CMV-seropositive. Material: PBMCs. The chain is built from TRBV9 and TRBJ2-5, with D unclear. The CDR3 nucleotides are TGTGCCAGCAGCCCCCGACCCGGGTCACAAGAGACCCAGTACTTC. It yields the protein CASSPRPGSQETQYF.